This T cell receptor (beta chain) was recovered during a study of identical twins' blood T cells. Concerning this clonotype: The antigen remains unidentified. An end of the junction differs from the germline gene, which may be a read error.

Study results and caveats: Twins shared more top CDR3 clonotypes than unrelated donors did.

TCRdb analysed the 5' RACE reads with MiXCR anew, one entry per CDR3 protein. Among 350,000 to 450,000 distinct CDR3 sequences listed, 28% were seen once. Per the germline V gene, CDR1 is SQVTM and CDR2 is ANQGSEA. This CDR3 comprises 14 residues. This TCR came from a woman aged 18 to 55 in good health. The sample was PBMCs. The gene calls are TRBV29-1 and TRBJ2-1; 9 nucleotides match TRBD2. CDR3 bases: TGCAGTATTCCCGGGACTAGCCGACGGAATGAGCGGTTCTTC. It yields the protein CSIPGTSRRNERFF.